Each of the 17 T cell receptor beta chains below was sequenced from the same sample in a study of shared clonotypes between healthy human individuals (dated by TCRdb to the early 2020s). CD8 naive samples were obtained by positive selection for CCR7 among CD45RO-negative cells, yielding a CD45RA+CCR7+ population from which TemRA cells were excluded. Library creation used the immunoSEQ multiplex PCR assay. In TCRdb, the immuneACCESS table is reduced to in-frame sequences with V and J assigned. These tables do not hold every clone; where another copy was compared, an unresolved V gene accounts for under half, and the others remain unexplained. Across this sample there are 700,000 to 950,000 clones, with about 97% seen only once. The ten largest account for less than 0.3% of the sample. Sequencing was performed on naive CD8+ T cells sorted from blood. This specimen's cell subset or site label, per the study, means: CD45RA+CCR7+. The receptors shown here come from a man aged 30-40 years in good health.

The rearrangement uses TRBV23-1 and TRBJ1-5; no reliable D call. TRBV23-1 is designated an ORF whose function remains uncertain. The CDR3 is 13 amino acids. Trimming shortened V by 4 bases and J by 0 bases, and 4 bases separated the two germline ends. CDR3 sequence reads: CASSLASNQPQHF. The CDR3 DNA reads TGCGCCAGCAGTCTCGCTAGCAATCAGCCCCAGCATTTT.

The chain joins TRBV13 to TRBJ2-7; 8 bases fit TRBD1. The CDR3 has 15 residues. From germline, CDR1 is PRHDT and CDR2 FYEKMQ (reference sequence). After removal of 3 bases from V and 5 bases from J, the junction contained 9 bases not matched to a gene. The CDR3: CASSLALDRDNEQYF. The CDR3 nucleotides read TGTGCCAGCAGCTTGGCATTGGACAGGGACAACGAGCAGTACTTC. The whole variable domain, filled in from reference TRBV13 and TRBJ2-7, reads AAGVIQSPRHLIKEKRETATLKCYPIPRHDTVYWYQQGPGQDPQFLISFYEKMQSDKGSIPDRFSAQQFSDYHSELNMSSLELGDSALYFCASSLALDRDNEQYFGPGTRLTVT.

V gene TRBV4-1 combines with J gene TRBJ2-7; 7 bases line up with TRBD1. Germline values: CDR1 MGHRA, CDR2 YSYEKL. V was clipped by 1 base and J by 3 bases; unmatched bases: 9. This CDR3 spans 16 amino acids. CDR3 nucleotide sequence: TGCGCCAGCAGCCAAGGGGCCGTTTCAGGGGGCTACGAGCAGTACTTC. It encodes CASSQGAVSGGYEQYF.

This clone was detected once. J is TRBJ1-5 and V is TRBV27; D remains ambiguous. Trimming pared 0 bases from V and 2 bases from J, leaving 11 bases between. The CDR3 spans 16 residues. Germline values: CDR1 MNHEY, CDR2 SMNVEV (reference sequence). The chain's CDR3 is CASSLSPNGGNQPQHF. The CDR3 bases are TGTGCCAGCAGTTTATCGCCCAACGGGGGCAATCAGCCCCAGCATTTT.

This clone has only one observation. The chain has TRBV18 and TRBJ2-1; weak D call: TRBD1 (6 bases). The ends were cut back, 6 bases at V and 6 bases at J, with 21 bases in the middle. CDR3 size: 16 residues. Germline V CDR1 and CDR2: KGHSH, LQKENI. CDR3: CASSNSPGTTSNEQFF. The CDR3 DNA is TGTGCCAGCTCCAACTCCCCGGGGACAACTTCCAATGAGCAGTTCTTC. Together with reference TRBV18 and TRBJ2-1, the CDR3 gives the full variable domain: NAGVMQNPRHLVRRRGQEARLRCSPMKGHSHVYWYRQLPEEGLKFMVYLQKENIIDESGMPKERFSAEFPKEGPSILRIQQVVRGDSAAYFCASSNSPGTTSNEQFFGPGTRLTVL.

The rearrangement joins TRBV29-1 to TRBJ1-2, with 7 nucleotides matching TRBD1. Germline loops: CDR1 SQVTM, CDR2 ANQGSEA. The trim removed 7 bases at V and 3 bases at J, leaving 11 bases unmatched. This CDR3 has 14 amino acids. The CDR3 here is CSALKTGNDYGYTF. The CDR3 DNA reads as TGCAGCGCTTTAAAGACAGGGAACGACTATGGCTACACCTTC.

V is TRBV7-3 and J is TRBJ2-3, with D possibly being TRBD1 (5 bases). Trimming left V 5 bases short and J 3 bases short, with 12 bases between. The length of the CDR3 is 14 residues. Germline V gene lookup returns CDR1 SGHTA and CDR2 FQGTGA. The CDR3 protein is CASSDPTVTDTQYF. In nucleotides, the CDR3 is TGTGCCAGCAGCGACCCGACAGTAACAGATACGCAGTATTTT.

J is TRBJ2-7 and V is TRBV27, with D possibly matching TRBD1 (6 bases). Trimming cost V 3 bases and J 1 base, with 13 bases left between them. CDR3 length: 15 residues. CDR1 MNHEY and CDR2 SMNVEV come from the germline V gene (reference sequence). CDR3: CASSLRGTPSYEQYF. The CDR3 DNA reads TGTGCCAGCAGTTTGAGGGGGACCCCATCCTACGAGCAGTACTTC.

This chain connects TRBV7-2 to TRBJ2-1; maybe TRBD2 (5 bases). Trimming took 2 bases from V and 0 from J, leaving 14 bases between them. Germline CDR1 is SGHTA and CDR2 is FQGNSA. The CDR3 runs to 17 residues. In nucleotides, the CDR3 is TGTGCCAGCAGCTTACCCCGGACTGAAAGCTCCTACAATGAGCAGTTCTTC. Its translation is CASSLPRTESSYNEQFF.

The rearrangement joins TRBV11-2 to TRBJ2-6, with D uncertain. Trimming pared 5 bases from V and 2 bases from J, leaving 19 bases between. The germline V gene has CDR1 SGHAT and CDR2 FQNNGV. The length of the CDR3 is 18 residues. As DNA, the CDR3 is TGTGCCAGCAGCCTCTCCGGCTATCGAGATCCTGGGGCCAACGTCCTGACTTTC. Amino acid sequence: CASSLSGYRDPGANVLTF.

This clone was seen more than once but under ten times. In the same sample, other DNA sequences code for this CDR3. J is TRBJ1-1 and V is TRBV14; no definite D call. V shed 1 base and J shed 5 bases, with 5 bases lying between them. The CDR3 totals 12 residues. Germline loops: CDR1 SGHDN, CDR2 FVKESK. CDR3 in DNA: TGTGCCAGCAGCCAAGTACGGACTGAAGCTTTCTTT. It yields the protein CASSQVRTEAFF.

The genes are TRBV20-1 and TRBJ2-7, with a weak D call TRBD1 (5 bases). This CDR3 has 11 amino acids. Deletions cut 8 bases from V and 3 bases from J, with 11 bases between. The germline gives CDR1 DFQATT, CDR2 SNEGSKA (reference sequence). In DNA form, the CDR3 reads TGCAGTACGATAGACAGCTACGAGCAGTACTTC. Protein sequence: CSTIDSYEQYF.

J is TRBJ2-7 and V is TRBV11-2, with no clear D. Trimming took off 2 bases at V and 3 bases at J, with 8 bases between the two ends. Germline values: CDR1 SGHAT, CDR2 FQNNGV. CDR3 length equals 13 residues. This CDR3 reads CASSLQQSYEQYF. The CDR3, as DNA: TGTGCCAGCAGCTTACAACAAAGCTACGAGCAGTACTTC.

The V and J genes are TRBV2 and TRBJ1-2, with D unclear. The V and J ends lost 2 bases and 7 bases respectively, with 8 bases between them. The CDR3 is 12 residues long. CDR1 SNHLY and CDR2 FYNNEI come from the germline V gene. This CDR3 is CASSESPRGYTF. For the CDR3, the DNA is TGTGCCAGCAGTGAAAGTCCCCGTGGCTACACCTTC.

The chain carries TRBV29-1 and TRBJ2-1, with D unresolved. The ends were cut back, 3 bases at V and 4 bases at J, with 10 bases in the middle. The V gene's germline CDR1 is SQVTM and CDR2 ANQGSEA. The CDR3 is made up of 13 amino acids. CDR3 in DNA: TGCAGCGTTGACCCGATGGGGTACAATGAGCAGTTCTTC. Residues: CSVDPMGYNEQFF.

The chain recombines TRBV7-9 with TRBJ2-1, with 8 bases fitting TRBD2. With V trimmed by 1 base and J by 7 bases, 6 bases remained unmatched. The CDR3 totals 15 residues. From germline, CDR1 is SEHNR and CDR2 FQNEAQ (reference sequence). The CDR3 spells CASSLGGGGKNEQFF. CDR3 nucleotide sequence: TGTGCCAGCAGCTTAGGGGGCGGGGGGAAGAATGAGCAGTTCTTC.

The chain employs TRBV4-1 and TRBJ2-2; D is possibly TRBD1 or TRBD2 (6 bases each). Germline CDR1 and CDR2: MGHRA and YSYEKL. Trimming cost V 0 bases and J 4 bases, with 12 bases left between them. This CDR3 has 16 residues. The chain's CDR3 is CASSQEGAGGTGELFF. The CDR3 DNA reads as TGCGCCAGCAGCCAAGAGGGGGCCGGGGGCACCGGGGAGCTGTTTTTT.